These T cell receptor beta chains were read from a single sample in a study of blood T cells in healthy people across ages. TCRdb fed the 5' RACE reads into MiXCR, producing one record per CDR3 protein. The repertoire holds about 770,000 distinct CDR3 sequences, around 42% seen once, with about a fifth in the top ten. The sequenced material came from blood. These receptors were taken from a man in his sixties in good health. The CDR3 runs from the conserved cysteine through the conserved F or W. A D gene is named only where the DNA matches it firmly. Where a row states a size, it is once, few, many or the class of an expanded clone; other rows omit it.

J gene: TRBJ1-4
CDR3 length: 15
V gene: TRBV6-6
D gene: .
clone size: .
CDR3 DNA: TGTGCCAGCACTACACAGGGATCAACTAATGAAAAACTGTTTTTT
CDR3 protein: CASTTQGSTNEKLFF

J gene: TRBJ2-3
CDR3 length: 11
V gene: TRBV20-1
D gene: .
clone size: few
CDR3 DNA: TGCAGCACGTTTAGGACAGATACGCAGTATTTT
CDR3 protein: CSTFRTDTQYF

J gene: TRBJ2-5
CDR3 length: 13
V gene: TRBV10-2
D gene: .
clone size: .
CDR3 DNA: TGCGCCAGCGGATTAGTCGAAGGGCAGACCCAGTACTTC
CDR3 protein: CASGLVEGQTQYF

J gene: TRBJ1-2
CDR3 length: 13
V gene: TRBV6-5
D gene: TRBD1
clone size: .
CDR3 DNA: TGTGCCAGCAGTTCCCGACAGGGGCTCGGCTACACCTTC
CDR3 protein: CASSSRQGLGYTF

J gene: TRBJ1-5
CDR3 length: 13
V gene: TRBV6-1
D gene: .
clone size: .
CDR3 DNA: TGTGCCAGCAAGGGAGTGGGGGATCAGCCCCAGCATTTT
CDR3 protein: CASKGVGDQPQHF

J gene: TRBJ1-1
CDR3 length: 13
V gene: TRBV20-1
D gene: TRBD1
clone size: .
CDR3 DNA: TGCAGTGCCCCAAGACAGGGAGGCACTGAAGCTTTCTTT
CDR3 protein: CSAPRQGGTEAFF

J gene: TRBJ2-3
CDR3 length: 14
V gene: TRBV14
D gene: TRBD2
clone size: few
CDR3 DNA: TGTGCCAGCAGCCAAAGACTAGCCACAGATACGCAGTATTTT
CDR3 protein: CASSQRLATDTQYF

J gene: TRBJ1-6
CDR3 length: 12
V gene: TRBV20-1
D gene: .
clone size: .
CDR3 DNA: TGCAGTGCTAGAGGACAAGTTTCACCCCTCCACTTT
CDR3 protein: CSARGQVSPLHF

J gene: TRBJ1-5
CDR3 length: 15
V gene: TRBV28
D gene: .
clone size: .
CDR3 DNA: TGTGCCAGCAGTCCCCGGGTCGAACTCAATCAGCCCCAGCATTTT
CDR3 protein: CASSPRVELNQPQHF

J gene: TRBJ1-6
CDR3 length: 17
V gene: TRBV12-3/TRBV12-4
D gene: .
clone size: .
CDR3 DNA: TGTGCCAGCAGTTTGCAACATCTTAGCTCCTATAATTCACCCCTCCACTTT
CDR3 protein: CASSLQHLSSYNSPLHF

J gene: TRBJ2-1
CDR3 length: 15
V gene: TRBV20-1
D gene: TRBD1
clone size: .
CDR3 DNA: TGCAGTGCTAGTGGACAGGGGGCGGTGTACAATGAGCAGTTCTTC
CDR3 protein: CSASGQGAVYNEQFF

J gene: TRBJ2-2
CDR3 length: 14
V gene: TRBV29-1
D gene: TRBD1
clone size: few
CDR3 DNA: TGCAGCGTTGAGGGACAGGGGGACACCGGGGAGCTGTTTTTT
CDR3 protein: CSVEGQGDTGELFF

J gene: TRBJ1-1
CDR3 length: 12
V gene: TRBV3-1
D gene: .
clone size: .
CDR3 DNA: TGTGCCAGCAGCCACCGGGAGGGGACAGCTTTCTTT
CDR3 protein: CASSHREGTAFF

J gene: TRBJ2-4
CDR3 length: 16
V gene: TRBV11-2
D gene: .
clone size: .
CDR3 DNA: TGTGCCAGCAGCTTAGGGATTAGCTTAGCCAAAAACATTCAGTACTTC
CDR3 protein: CASSLGISLAKNIQYF

J gene: TRBJ1-2
CDR3 length: 16
V gene: TRBV6-1
D gene: TRBD1
clone size: few
CDR3 DNA: TGTGCCAGCAGTACAGGGACAGCCGAGAATAACTATGGCTACACCTTC
CDR3 protein: CASSTGTAENNYGYTF

J gene: TRBJ2-5
CDR3 length: 14
V gene: TRBV29-1
D gene: TRBD2
clone size: .
CDR3 DNA: TGCAGCATTTCGGCGGGGGGTGGTACGGAGACCCAGTACTTC
CDR3 protein: CSISAGGGTETQYF

J gene: TRBJ2-7
CDR3 length: 13
V gene: TRBV13
D gene: .
clone size: few
CDR3 DNA: TGTGCCAGCAGCTTAAGATCCGGGTACGAGCAGTACTTC
CDR3 protein: CASSLRSGYEQYF

J gene: TRBJ2-1
CDR3 length: 11
V gene: TRBV7-2
D gene: .
clone size: once
CDR3 DNA: TGTGCCAGCAACATTTACAATGAGCAGTTCTTC
CDR3 protein: CASNIYNEQFF

J gene: TRBJ2-7
CDR3 length: 17
V gene: TRBV12-3/TRBV12-4
D gene: .
clone size: .
CDR3 DNA: TGTGCCAGCGCCGACCGACCGGGGACACAATTTTCCTACGAGCAGTACTTC
CDR3 protein: CASADRPGTQFSYEQYF

J gene: TRBJ2-3
CDR3 length: 10
V gene: TRBV19
D gene: .
clone size: .
CDR3 DNA: TGTGCCACCAAGGGGGATACGCAGTATTTT
CDR3 protein: CATKGDTQYF

J gene: TRBJ2-7
CDR3 length: 13
V gene: TRBV20-1
D gene: .
clone size: .
CDR3 DNA: TGCAGTGCCTTAGAAGTCAGCTCCTACGAGCAGTACTTC
CDR3 protein: CSALEVSSYEQYF

J gene: TRBJ2-7
CDR3 length: 14
V gene: TRBV5-1
D gene: .
clone size: few
CDR3 DNA: TGCGCCAGCAGCTTGGATCTGGGTGCATACGAGCAGTACTTC
CDR3 protein: CASSLDLGAYEQYF

J gene: TRBJ2-5
CDR3 length: 12
V gene: TRBV30
D gene: .
clone size: .
CDR3 DNA: TGTGCCTGGAGTGCTAGGAGGAAGACCCAGTACTTC
CDR3 protein: CAWSARRKTQYF

J gene: TRBJ2-7
CDR3 length: 15
V gene: TRBV27
D gene: .
clone size: many
CDR3 DNA: TGTGCCAGCAGCCCTCAGCCGGGCCGACTGGGCGAGCAGTACTTC
CDR3 protein: CASSPQPGRLGEQYF

J gene: TRBJ2-3
CDR3 length: 14
V gene: TRBV28
D gene: .
clone size: .
CDR3 DNA: TGTGCCAGCTGTTTATTCAGCGGCAGGGATACGCAGTATTTT
CDR3 protein: CASCLFSGRDTQYF

J gene: TRBJ2-7
CDR3 length: 13
V gene: TRBV6-2/TRBV6-3
D gene: .
clone size: .
CDR3 DNA: TGTGCCAGCAGACCGCCTATACTCTACGAGCAGTACTTC
CDR3 protein: CASRPPILYEQYF

J gene: TRBJ1-1
CDR3 length: 14
V gene: TRBV6-5
D gene: TRBD1
clone size: few
CDR3 DNA: TGTGCCAGCACCCAGCTGACAGGGGCCACTGAAGCTTTCTTT
CDR3 protein: CASTQLTGATEAFF

J gene: TRBJ1-2
CDR3 length: 13
V gene: TRBV7-2
D gene: .
clone size: .
CDR3 DNA: TGTGCCAGCAGCTTAGCCCAGGATTATGGCTACACCTTC
CDR3 protein: CASSLAQDYGYTF

J gene: TRBJ2-7
CDR3 length: 15
V gene: TRBV6-1
D gene: TRBD2
clone size: .
CDR3 DNA: TGTGCCAGCACCGAAAGGCTAGCGGGCATCTACGAGCAGTACTTC
CDR3 protein: CASTERLAGIYEQYF

J gene: TRBJ2-3
CDR3 length: 12
V gene: TRBV29-1
D gene: .
clone size: few
CDR3 DNA: TGCAGCGTTGCTAAGGGGCTTGATACGCAGTATTTT
CDR3 protein: CSVAKGLDTQYF

J gene: TRBJ1-5
CDR3 length: 16
V gene: TRBV5-1
D gene: .
clone size: few
CDR3 DNA: TGCGCCAGCAGCGTTGGCCAGAGGGGTGGCAATCAGCCCCAGCATTTT
CDR3 protein: CASSVGQRGGNQPQHF